One sample yielded the 17 T cell receptor beta chains listed below, sequenced in a study of T cells in Graves' hyperthyroidism and ophthalmopathy. Authors of the study amplified TCR beta CDR3 regions from RNA transcripts. An initial round of RT-PCR targeting the TCR CDR3 relied on the HTBI primer set. Using its own MiXCR run on the multiplex PCR reads, TCRdb lists one record per CDR3 protein. The sample shows about 250,000 distinct CDR3 sequences, 22% of them seen only once. Specimen: blood. The receptors derive from a man aged 25-45 years with Graves' ophthalmopathy.

This clonotype was recorded at least ten times. The chain carries TRBV7-9 and TRBJ2-3; TRBD2 matches 12 bases. Germline loops: CDR1 SEHNR, CDR2 FQNEAQ (reference sequence). The CDR3 runs to 17 residues. With 5 bases clipped from V and 2 bases from J, the junction kept 8 bases outside the gene matches. CDR3 region: CASSPNRTSGNTDTQYF. The CDR3 DNA reads as TGTGCCAGCAGCCCGAATCGGACTAGCGGGAACACAGATACGCAGTATTTT.

The chain couples TRBV19 to TRBJ2-1; no definite D call. Trimming removed 0 bases at V and 3 bases at J, with 9 bases between. Per germline, CDR1 LNHDA and CDR2 SQIVND (reference sequence). The CDR3 is 15 residues long. The CDR3 spells CASSIDNWSYNEQFF. The CDR3, as DNA: TGTGCCAGTAGTATAGACAACTGGAGCTACAATGAGCAGTTCTTC.

This clonotype was seen repeatedly, ten times or more. V gene TRBV6-1 combines with J gene TRBJ2-7; the D gene is possibly TRBD1 (5 bases). Trimming stripped 6 bases from V and 2 bases from J, with 14 bases between. This CDR3 is 14 amino acids long. Germline V gene data show CDR1 as MNHNS and CDR2 as SASEGT. This CDR3 is CASSSQGFAYEQYF. CDR3 in DNA: TGTGCCAGCAGCAGTCAGGGTTTCGCCTACGAGCAGTACTTC.

Remarks on this clonotype: Relative to the germline gene, one junction end is altered; a read error may explain this. V gene TRBV12-3 or TRBV12-4 combines with J gene TRBJ1-5; possible D gene TRBD1, 6 bases. The CDR3 contains 14 residues. The CDR3 DNA reads as TGTGCCAACAGTTTAATGGGAGGGGGTCAGCCCCCGCATTTT. Amino acids: CANSLMGGGQPPHF.

V and J are TRBV12-3 or TRBV12-4 and TRBJ1-2; no firm D call. With 10 bases removed from V and 0 bases from J, the gap between germline ends came to 12 bases. CDR3 length equals 13 residues. The CDR3 DNA is TGTGCCACAGCCCTTGGGGCTAACTATGGCTACACCTTC. Amino acid sequence: CATALGANYGYTF.

This rearrangement joins TRBV20-1 to TRBJ2-1; 11 bases align to TRBD2. The CDR3 contains 16 residues. Trimming took 3 bases from V and 7 from J; bases not matched to a gene: 11. CDR1 DFQATT and CDR2 SNEGSKA come from the germline V gene (reference sequence). The CDR3 loop is CSASAVTSGTRNEQFF. The CDR3 bases are TGCAGTGCTAGTGCCGTGACTAGCGGGACTCGGAATGAGCAGTTCTTC.

Ten or more counts support this clonotype. The chain recombines TRBV15 with TRBJ2-5; possible D gene TRBD1, 6 bases. Germline CDR1 reads LNHNV; CDR2 reads YYDKDF (reference sequence). The CDR3 is 14 amino acids. V lost 1 base, J lost 2 bases, and 8 bases lay in between. The CDR3: CATSRGQDQETQYF. CDR3 nucleotides: TGTGCCACCAGCAGAGGACAGGATCAAGAGACCCAGTACTTC.

This chain uses TRBV30 with TRBJ1-1, with D unclear. V was trimmed by 5 bases and J by 0 bases, leaving 19 bases between them. The germline CDR1 and CDR2 sequences are GTSNPN and SVGIG (reference sequence). This CDR3 is built from 16 residues. CDR3 DNA: TGTGCCTGGGACCCTGAAGTAGCCAAATTGAACACTGAAGCTTTCTTT. Residues: CAWDPEVAKLNTEAFF.

The J gene is TRBJ2-1, the V gene TRBV9, with 12 bases fitting TRBD2. The ends lost 3 bases at V and 4 bases at J; junction bases unmatched: 8. CDR1 and CDR2 from the germline V gene are SGDLS and YYNGEE. There are 17 residues in the CDR3. The CDR3 reads CASSASSGRALYNEQFF. CDR3 DNA sequence: TGTGCCAGCAGCGCATCTAGCGGGAGGGCCCTTTACAATGAGCAGTTCTTC. The whole variable domain, filled in from reference TRBV9 and TRBJ2-1, reads DSGVTQTPKHLITATGQRVTLRCSPRSGDLSVYWYQQSLDQGLQFLIQYYNGEERAKGNILERFSAQQFPDLHSELNLSSLELGDSALYFCASSASSGRALYNEQFFGPGTRLTVL.

This clonotype has just a few counts. V gene TRBV6-1 combines with J gene TRBJ2-7; D possibly corresponds to TRBD2 (6 bases). V lost 4 bases, J lost 0 bases, and 13 bases lay in between. CDR1 and CDR2 from the germline V gene are MNHNS and SASEGT. This CDR3 spans 15 amino acids. The CDR3 region has the DNA TGTGCCAGCAGTGTTCCCCGGGGGAGCTCCTACGAGCAGTACTTC. As protein: CASSVPRGSSYEQYF.

A few counts support this clonotype. The genes are TRBV18 and TRBJ2-5, with 9 nucleotides matching TRBD2. Germline values: CDR1 KGHSH, CDR2 LQKENI. This CDR3 region has 15 residues. The J segment lost 5 bases and the V segment lost 5 bases, leaving 9 bases of the junction unmatched. The CDR3 sequence is CASSTGLAKRETQYF. As DNA, the CDR3 is TGTGCCAGCTCAACCGGACTAGCGAAAAGGGAGACCCAGTACTTC.

The J gene is TRBJ1-2, the V gene TRBV3-1; D gene ambiguous. Germline V gives CDR1 LGHDT, CDR2 YNNKEL (reference sequence). The V end lost 1 base, the J end lost 8 bases, and 17 bases lay between the germline ends. The CDR3 loop spans 15 amino acids. The CDR3 is CASSQGRLVGSGYTF. CDR3 DNA: TGTGCCAGCAGCCAAGGACGCCTCGTGGGGTCGGGCTACACCTTC.

This clonotype was observed a single time. Being one base from a much bigger clone, this may be a read error. The chain carries TRBV28 and TRBJ2-2, with unresolved D. Trimming took 7 bases from V and 10 from J, leaving 10 bases between them. Germline lookup yields CDR1 MDHEN and CDR2 SYDVKM. The CDR3 loop spans 11 amino acids. CDR3 amino acids: CASTTFLELFF. The CDR3 DNA is TGTGCCAGCACCACCTTCTTGGAGCTGTTTTTT.

This chain joins TRBV7-3 and TRBJ2-7; 10 nucleotides match TRBD1. Germline CDR1 is SGHTA and CDR2 is FQGTGA. The CDR3 is made up of 14 amino acids. The V and J ends lost 5 bases and 3 bases, in that order; junction bases with no gene match: 4. CDR3 sequence reads: CASSAGTGDYEQYF. The CDR3 DNA sequence: TGTGCCAGCAGCGCCGGGACAGGGGACTACGAGCAGTACTTC. Full variable domain (rest looked up from reference TRBV7-3 and TRBJ2-7): GAGVSQTPSNKVTEKGKYVELRCDPISGHTALYWYRQSLGQGPEFLIYFQGTGAADDSGLPNDRFFAVRPEGSVSTLKIQRTERGDSAVYLCASSAGTGDYEQYFGPGTRLTVT.

Comments on this clonotype: A much larger clone differs by one base, so this may be a read error. This rearrangement joins TRBV7-9 to TRBJ1-1, with 7 positions matching TRBD1. Trimming at V came to 5 bases and at J to 1 base, leaving 7 bases not matched to a gene. This CDR3 has 15 amino acids. Germline V lookup: CDR1 SEHNR, CDR2 FQNEAQ (reference sequence). The CDR3 bases are TGTGCCAGCAGCCCGGGACAGCGAACGAACACTGAAGCTTTCTTT. Amino acid sequence: CASSPGQRTNTEAFF.

The chain recombines TRBV19 with TRBJ1-1; a weak D match, TRBD1 (5 bases). V dropped 6 bases and J dropped 1 base, with 15 bases sitting between them. The length of the CDR3 is 15 residues. Germline assignment: CDR1 LNHDA and CDR2 SQIVND (reference sequence). Here the CDR3 DNA reads TGTGCCAGTAGCCGACAGAGGTCGGGGAACACTGAAGCTTTCTTT. Protein: CASSRQRSGNTEAFF.

The CDR3, as DNA: TGTGCCAGCGGCCCAAGCGGGAGTCAGACCCAGTACTTC. Amino acid sequence: CASGPSGSQTQYF. The chain couples TRBV2 to TRBJ2-5; 8 bases agree with TRBD2. The germline gives CDR1 SNHLY, CDR2 FYNNEI. The CDR3 extends over 13 amino acids. Unmatched junction bases numbered 8, after V lost 8 bases and J lost 6 bases.